The clone carrying this T cell receptor (beta chain) was seen a few times. Its target is not known. This specimen belongs to a study of identifying expanded T cells in peripheral blood. The method was immunoSEQ multiplex PCR; TCRdb's version includes in-frame clones alone and lacks a portion of them. The table has 50,000 to 75,000 clones, over 75% seen once. Study conclusions and caveats: Differentially abundant clones: 0.95 to 1.5 between replicates, 16.4 at about 13 days, under 25 at four.

V gave up 7 bases and J gave up 9 bases; unmatched junction bases: 9. Germline-derived CDR1 and CDR2 are MDHEN and SYDVKM. This CDR3 spans 14 amino acids. The sample consisted of blood. The rearrangement links TRBV28 to TRBJ1-6, with 7 bases matching TRBD1. The sequence derives from a person between 18 and 75 years old in good health. The CDR3 nucleotides are TGTGCCAGCATTCGAGGGACAGCCGGTTCACCCCTCCACTTT. Translating gives CASIRGTAGSPLHF.